What follows is one T cell receptor (beta chain) and its context. Its target is unknown. The CDR3 extends over 15 amino acids. Trimming took 3 bases from V and 2 from J, leaving 11 bases between them. Looked up from germline, CDR1 is MGHRA and CDR2 is YSYEKL. This sample stems from a study of T-cell memory formation after mild COVID-19. A 5'RACE reaction primed in the constant segment made cDNA libraries of TCR alpha and TCR beta, and these carried sample barcodes and UMIs. A single record per CDR3 protein comes from TCRdb applying MiXCR to the 5' RACE reads. The profile shows roughly 510,000 distinct CDR3 sequences, 15% to 20% of them singletons. Study-wide points: Detection of some responders pre-infection suggested pre-existing cross-reactive memory T cells participated. Contracting CD4+ clones were located mainly in CM and EM, and CD8+ clones in EMRA.

The TCR originated in an adult woman who had mild COVID-19 (a few samples of this study predate the infection). Cell type and time point are not known. The sample consisted of PBMCs or a T cell subset sorted from them (not recorded which). The chain couples TRBV4-1 to TRBJ1-3, with D unclear. This CDR3 is CASSHDSGAGNTIYF. CDR3 nucleotide sequence: TGCGCCAGCAGCCACGATAGTGGAGCTGGAAACACCATATATTTT.